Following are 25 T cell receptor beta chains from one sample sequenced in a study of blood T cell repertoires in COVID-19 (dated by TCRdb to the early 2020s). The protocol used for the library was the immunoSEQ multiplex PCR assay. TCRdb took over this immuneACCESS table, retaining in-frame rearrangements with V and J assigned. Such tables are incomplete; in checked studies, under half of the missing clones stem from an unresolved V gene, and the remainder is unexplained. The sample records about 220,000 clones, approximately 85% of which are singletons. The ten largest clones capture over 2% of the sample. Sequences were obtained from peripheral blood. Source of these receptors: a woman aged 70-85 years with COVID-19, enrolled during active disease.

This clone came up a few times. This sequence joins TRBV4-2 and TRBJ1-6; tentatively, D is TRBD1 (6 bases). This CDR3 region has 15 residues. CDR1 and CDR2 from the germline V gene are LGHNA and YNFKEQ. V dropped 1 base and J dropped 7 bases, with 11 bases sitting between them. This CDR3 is CASSQGWGGNSPLHF. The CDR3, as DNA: TGTGCCAGCAGCCAAGGGTGGGGGGGCAATTCACCCCTCCACTTT.

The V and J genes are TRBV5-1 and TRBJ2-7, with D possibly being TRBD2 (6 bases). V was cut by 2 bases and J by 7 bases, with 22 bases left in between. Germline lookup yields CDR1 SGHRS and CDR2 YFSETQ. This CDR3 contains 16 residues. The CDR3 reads CASSFPLSGAGMEQYF. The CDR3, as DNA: TGCGCCAGCAGCTTCCCTCTTAGCGGTGCAGGTATGGAGCAGTACTTC.

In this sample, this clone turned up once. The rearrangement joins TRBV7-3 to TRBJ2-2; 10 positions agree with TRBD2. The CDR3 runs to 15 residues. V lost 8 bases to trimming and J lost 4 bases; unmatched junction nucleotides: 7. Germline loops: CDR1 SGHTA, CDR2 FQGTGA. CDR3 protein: CASQAGGESTGELFF. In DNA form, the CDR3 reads TGTGCCAGCCAAGCGGGAGGGGAAAGCACCGGGGAGCTGTTTTTT.

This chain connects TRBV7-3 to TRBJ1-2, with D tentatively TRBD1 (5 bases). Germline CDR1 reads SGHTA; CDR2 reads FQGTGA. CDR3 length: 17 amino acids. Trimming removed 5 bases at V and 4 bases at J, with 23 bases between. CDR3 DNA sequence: TGTGCCAGCAGCCTAGACAGCCGTTCCCCTTTCTCCTATGGCTACACCTTC. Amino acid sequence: CASSLDSRSPFSYGYTF.

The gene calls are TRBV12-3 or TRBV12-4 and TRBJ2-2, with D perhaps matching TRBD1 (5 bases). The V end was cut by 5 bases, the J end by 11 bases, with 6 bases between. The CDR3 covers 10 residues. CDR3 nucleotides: TGTGCCAGCAGTCGGACAGAGCTGTTTTTT. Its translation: CASSRTELFF.

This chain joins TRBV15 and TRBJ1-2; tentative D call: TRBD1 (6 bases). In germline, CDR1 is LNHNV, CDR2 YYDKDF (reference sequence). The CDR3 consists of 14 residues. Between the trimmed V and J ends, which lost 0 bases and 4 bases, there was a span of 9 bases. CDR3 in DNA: TGTGCCACCAGCAGAGATACAGGGTCCTATGGCTACACCTTC. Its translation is CATSRDTGSYGYTF.

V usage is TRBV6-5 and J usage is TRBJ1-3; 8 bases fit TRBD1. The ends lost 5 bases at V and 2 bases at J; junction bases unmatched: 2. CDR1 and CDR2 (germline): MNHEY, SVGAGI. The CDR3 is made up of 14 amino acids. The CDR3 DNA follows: TGTGCCAGCAGTCAGGGACAGGCTGGAAACACCATATATTTT. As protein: CASSQGQAGNTIYF.

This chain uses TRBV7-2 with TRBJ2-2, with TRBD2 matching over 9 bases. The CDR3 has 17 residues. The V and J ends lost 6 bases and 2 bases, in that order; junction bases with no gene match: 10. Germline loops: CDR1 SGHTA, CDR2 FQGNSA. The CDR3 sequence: CASRRGSGGPNTGELFF. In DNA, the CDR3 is TGTGCCAGCAGGAGGGGTAGCGGGGGACCCAACACCGGGGAGCTGTTTTTT. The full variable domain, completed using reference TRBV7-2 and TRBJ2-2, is GAGVSQSPSNKVTEKGKDVELRCDPISGHTALYWYRQSLGQGLEFLIYFQGNSAPDKSGLPSDRFSAERTGGSVSTLTIQRTQQEDSAVYLCASRRGSGGPNTGELFFGEGSRLTVL.

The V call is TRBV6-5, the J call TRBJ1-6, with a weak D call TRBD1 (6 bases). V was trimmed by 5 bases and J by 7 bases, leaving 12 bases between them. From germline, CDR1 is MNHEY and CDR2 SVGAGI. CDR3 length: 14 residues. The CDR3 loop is CASSPSGDNSPLHF. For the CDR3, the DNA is TGTGCCAGCAGTCCCTCAGGGGACAATTCACCCCTCCACTTT.

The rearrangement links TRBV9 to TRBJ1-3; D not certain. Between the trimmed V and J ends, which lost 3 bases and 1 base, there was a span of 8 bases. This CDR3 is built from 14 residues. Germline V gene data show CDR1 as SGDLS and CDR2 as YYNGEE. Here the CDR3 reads CASSERDSGNTIYF. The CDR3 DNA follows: TGTGCCAGCAGCGAGAGGGATTCTGGAAACACCATATATTTT.

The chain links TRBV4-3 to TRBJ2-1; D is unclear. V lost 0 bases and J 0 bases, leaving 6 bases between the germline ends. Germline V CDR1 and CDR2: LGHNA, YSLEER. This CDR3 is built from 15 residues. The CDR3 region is CASSQDQNSYNEQFF. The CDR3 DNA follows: TGCGCCAGCAGCCAAGATCAGAACTCCTACAATGAGCAGTTCTTC.

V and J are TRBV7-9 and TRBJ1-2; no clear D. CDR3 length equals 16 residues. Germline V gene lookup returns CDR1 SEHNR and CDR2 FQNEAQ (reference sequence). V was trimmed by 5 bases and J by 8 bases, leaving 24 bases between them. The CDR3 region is CASSRRNEAAWVGYTF. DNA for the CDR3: TGTGCCAGCAGCCGCCGCAATGAGGCGGCTTGGGTGGGCTACACCTTC.

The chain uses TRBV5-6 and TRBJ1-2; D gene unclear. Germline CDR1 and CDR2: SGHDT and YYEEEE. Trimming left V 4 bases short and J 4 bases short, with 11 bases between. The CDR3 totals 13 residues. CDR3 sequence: CASSGSGGYGYTF. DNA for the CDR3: TGTGCCAGCAGCGGTTCCGGCGGCTATGGCTACACCTTC. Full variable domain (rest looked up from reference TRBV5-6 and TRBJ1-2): DAGVTQSPTHLIKTRGQQVTLRCSPKSGHDTVSWYQQALGQGPQFIFQYYEEEERQRGNFPDRFSGHQFPNYSSELNVNALLLGDSALYLCASSGSGGYGYTFGSGTRLTVV.

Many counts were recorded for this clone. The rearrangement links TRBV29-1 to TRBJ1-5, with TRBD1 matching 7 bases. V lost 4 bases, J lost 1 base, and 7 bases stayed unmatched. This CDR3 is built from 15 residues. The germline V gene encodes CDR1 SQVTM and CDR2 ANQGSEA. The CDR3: CSVVLGGGSNQPQHF. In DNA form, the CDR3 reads TGCAGCGTTGTCCTAGGGGGCGGCAGCAATCAGCCCCAGCATTTT.

The CDR3 reads CATRGGDVGNQPQHF. In nucleotides, the CDR3 is TGTGCCACCCGGGGGGGGGATGTCGGCAATCAGCCCCAGCATTTT. The chain uses TRBV6-5 and TRBJ1-5; D is possibly TRBD1 (5 bases). With 10 bases removed from V and 2 bases from J, the gap between germline ends came to 18 bases. This CDR3 is 15 amino acids long. The germline gives CDR1 MNHEY, CDR2 SVGAGI.

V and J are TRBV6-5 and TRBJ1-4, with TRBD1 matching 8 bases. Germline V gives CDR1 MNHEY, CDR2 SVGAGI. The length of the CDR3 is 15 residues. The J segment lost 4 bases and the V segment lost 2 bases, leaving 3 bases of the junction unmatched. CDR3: CASSYVTGVNEKLFF. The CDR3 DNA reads TGTGCCAGCAGTTACGTGACAGGGGTTAATGAAAAACTGTTTTTT.

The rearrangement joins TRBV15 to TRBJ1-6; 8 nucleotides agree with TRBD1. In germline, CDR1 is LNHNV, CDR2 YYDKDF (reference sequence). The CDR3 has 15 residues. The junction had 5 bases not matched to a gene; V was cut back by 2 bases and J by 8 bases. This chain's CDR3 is CATSRSRDRYSPLHF. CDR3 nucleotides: TGTGCCACCAGCAGATCCCGGGACAGGTATTCACCCCTCCACTTT.

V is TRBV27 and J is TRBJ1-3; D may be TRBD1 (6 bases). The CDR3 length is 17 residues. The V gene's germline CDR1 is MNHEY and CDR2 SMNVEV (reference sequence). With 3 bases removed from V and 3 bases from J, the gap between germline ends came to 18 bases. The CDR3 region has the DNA TGTGCCAGCAGTTTGACCCCCGGGGGGACACTTGGAAACACCATATATTTT. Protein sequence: CASSLTPGGTLGNTIYF.

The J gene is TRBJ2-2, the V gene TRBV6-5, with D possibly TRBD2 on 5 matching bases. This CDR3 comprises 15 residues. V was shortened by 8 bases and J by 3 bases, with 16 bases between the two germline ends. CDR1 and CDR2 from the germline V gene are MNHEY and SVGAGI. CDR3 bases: TGTGCCAGCGCTGGGTGGGAGTGGGACACCGGGGAGCTGTTTTTT. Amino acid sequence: CASAGWEWDTGELFF.

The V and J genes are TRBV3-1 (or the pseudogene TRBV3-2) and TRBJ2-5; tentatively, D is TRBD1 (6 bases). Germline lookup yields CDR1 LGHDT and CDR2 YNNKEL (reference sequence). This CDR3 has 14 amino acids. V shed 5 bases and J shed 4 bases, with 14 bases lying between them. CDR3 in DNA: TGTGCCAGCAGCGCACAGGGTATAGTAGAGACCCAGTACTTC. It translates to CASSAQGIVETQYF.

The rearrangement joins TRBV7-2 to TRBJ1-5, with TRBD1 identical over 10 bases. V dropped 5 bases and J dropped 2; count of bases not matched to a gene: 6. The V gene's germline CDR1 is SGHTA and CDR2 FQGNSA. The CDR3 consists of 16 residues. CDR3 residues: CASSRTGGFGNQPQHF. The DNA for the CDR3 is TGTGCCAGCAGCCGGACAGGGGGGTTTGGCAATCAGCCCCAGCATTTT.

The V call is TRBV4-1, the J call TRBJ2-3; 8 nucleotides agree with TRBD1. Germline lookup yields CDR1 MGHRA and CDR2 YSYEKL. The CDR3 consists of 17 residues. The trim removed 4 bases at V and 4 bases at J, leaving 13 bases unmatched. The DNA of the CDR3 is TGCGCCAGCAGCCGGTACGGTGGACAGGGAGAATCAGATACGCAGTATTTT. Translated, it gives CASSRYGGQGESDTQYF.

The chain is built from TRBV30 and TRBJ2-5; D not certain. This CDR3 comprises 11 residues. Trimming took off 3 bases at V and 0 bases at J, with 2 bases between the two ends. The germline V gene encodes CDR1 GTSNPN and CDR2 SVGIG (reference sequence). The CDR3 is CAWSDQETQYF. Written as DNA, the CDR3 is TGTGCCTGGAGCGACCAAGAGACCCAGTACTTC.

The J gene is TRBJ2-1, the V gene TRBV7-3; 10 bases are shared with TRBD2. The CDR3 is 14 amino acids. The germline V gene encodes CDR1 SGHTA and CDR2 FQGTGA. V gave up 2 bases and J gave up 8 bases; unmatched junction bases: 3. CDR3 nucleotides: TGTGCCAGCAGCTTATCCCTAGCGGGAGATGAGCAGTTCTTC. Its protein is CASSLSLAGDEQFF.

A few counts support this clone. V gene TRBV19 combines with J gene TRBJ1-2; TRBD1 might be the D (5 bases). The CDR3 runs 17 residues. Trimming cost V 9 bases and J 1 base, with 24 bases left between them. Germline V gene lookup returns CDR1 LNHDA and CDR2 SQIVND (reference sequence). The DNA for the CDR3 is TGTGCCAGCGTGGGGGGTGATTATGACAGTCGTAACTATGGCTACACCTTC. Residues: CASVGGDYDSRNYGYTF. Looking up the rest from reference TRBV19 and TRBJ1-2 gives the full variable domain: DGGITQSPKYLFRKEGQNVTLSCEQNLNHDAMYWYRQDPGQGLRLIYYSQIVNDFQKGDIAEGYSVSREKKESFPLTVTSAQKNPTAFYLCASVGGDYDSRNYGYTFGSGTRLTVV.